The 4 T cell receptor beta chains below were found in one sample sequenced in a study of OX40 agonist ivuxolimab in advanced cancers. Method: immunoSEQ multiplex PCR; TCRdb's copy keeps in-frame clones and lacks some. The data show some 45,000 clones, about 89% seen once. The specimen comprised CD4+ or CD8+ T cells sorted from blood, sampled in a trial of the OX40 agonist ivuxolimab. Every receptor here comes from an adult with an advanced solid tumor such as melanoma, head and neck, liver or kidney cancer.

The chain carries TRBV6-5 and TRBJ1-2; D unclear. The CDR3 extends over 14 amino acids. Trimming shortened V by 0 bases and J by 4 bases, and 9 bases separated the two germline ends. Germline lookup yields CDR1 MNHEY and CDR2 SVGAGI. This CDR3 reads CASSYSGGLYGYTF. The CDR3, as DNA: TGTGCCAGCAGTTACTCGGGAGGGCTCTATGGCTACACCTTC.

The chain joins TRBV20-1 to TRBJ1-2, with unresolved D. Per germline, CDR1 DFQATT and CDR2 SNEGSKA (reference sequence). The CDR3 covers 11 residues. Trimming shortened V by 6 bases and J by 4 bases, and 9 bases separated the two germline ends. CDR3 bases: TGCAGTGCCCGCCCCACCTATGGCTACACCTTC. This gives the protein CSARPTYGYTF.

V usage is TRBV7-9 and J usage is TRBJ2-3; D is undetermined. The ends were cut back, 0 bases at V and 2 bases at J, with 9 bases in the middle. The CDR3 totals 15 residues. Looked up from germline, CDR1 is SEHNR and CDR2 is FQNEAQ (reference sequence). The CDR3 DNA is TGTGCCAGCAGCTTAGCAGCGTCGAACACAGATACGCAGTATTTT. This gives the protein CASSLAASNTDTQYF. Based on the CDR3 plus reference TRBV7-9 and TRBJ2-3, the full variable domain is DTGVSQNPRHKITKRGQNVTFRCDPISEHNRLYWYRQTLGQGPEFLTYFQNEAQLEKSRLLSDRFSAERPKGSFSTLEIQRTEQGDSAMYLCASSLAASNTDTQYFGPGTRLTVL.

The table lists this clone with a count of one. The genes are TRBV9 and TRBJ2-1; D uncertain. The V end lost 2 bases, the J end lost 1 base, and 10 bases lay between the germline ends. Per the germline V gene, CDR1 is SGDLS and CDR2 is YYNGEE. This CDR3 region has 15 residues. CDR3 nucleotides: TGTGCCAGCAGCGTCGACCCAGAGTCCTACAATGAGCAGTTCTTC. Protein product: CASSVDPESYNEQFF.